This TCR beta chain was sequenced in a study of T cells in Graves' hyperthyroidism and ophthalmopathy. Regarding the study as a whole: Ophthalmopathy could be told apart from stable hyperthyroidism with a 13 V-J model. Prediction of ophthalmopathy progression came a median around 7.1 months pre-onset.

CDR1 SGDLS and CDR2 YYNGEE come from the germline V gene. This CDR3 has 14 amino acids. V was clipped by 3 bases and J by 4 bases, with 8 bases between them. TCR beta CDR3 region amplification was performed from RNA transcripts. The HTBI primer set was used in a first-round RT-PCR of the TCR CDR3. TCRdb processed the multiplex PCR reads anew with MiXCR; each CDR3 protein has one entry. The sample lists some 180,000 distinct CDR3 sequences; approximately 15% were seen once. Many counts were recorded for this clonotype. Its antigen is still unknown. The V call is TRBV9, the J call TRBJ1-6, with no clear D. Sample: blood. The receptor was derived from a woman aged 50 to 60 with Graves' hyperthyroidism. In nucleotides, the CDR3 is TGTGCCAGCAGCGACTCCAATTATAATTCACCCCTCCACTTT. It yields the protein CASSDSNYNSPLHF.